Below, 26 T cell receptor beta chains from the same sample are listed, as sequenced in a study of blood T cell repertoires in COVID-19. Profiled with immunoSEQ multiplex PCR; TCRdb holds only in-frame clones, not every one. There are a few hundred thousand clones in the sample; about 89% occur only once, and around 10% lies in the top ten. The sequenced material came from PBMCs or T cells enriched from blood (not recorded which). These receptor sequences come from a man aged 40-49 years who had recovered from COVID-19.

This chain uses TRBV5-1 with TRBJ1-3; D perhaps matches TRBD1 (6 bases). The CDR3 contains 16 residues. V shed 5 bases and J shed 0 bases, with 15 bases lying between them. In germline, CDR1 is SGHRS, CDR2 YFSETQ. The CDR3 region is CASRYSTGSSGNTIYF. CDR3 nucleotide sequence: TGCGCCAGCAGATATTCTACAGGGTCCTCTGGAAACACCATATATTTT.

The V call is TRBV5-1, the J call TRBJ2-2; perhaps TRBD2 as D (5 bases). The CDR3 runs to 18 residues. With 0 bases removed from V and 3 bases from J, the gap between germline ends came to 18 bases. The germline V gene encodes CDR1 SGHRS and CDR2 YFSETQ. Here the CDR3 reads CASSLVRENVGDTGELFF. Here the CDR3 DNA reads TGCGCCAGCAGCTTGGTTCGGGAAAACGTGGGCGACACCGGGGAGCTGTTTTTT.

The rearrangement links TRBV19 to TRBJ1-4; TRBD1 matches 7 bases. This CDR3 has 14 amino acids. The V segment lost 3 bases and the J segment 7 bases; nucleotides outside the gene matches: 5. Germline assignment: CDR1 LNHDA and CDR2 SQIVND (reference sequence). DNA for the CDR3: TGTGCCAGTAGTATGGGACAGTTCCGTGAAAAACTGTTTTTT. Protein: CASSMGQFREKLFF.

The chain joins TRBV18 to TRBJ2-5; 14 nucleotides line up with TRBD2. Germline V gene data show CDR1 as KGHSH and CDR2 as LQKENI. With 6 bases clipped from V and 4 bases from J, the junction kept 13 bases outside the gene matches. This CDR3 is built from 18 residues. CDR3 residues: CASSLNPGLAGVRETQYF. The CDR3 nucleotides read TGTGCCAGCTCTCTTAACCCGGGACTAGCGGGAGTGCGAGAGACCCAGTACTTC.

The V call is TRBV18, the J call TRBJ1-6, with 9 bases lining up with TRBD1. Germline CDR1 and CDR2: KGHSH and LQKENI. The V segment lost 2 bases and the J segment 6 bases; nucleotides outside the gene matches: 2. The CDR3 covers 15 residues. The CDR3 region has the DNA TGTGCCAGCTCACCAGGACAGGGGAGTAATTCACCCCTCCACTTT. Translated, it gives CASSPGQGSNSPLHF.

This clone was seen just once. J is TRBJ2-5 and V is TRBV7-8; TRBD2 aligns across 9 bases. The CDR3 sequence is 16 residues long. In germline, CDR1 is SGHVS, CDR2 FQNEAQ. With V trimmed by 5 bases and J by 3 bases, 10 bases remained unmatched. As DNA, the CDR3 is TGTGCCAGCAGCCTCCGGGTAGCGGGGGACGAAGAGACCCAGTACTTC. It encodes CASSLRVAGDEETQYF.

The chain recombines TRBV7-2 with TRBJ2-2; D not resolved. The V gene lost 3 bases and the J gene lost 3 bases, with 11 bases spanning the gap. This CDR3 is built from 15 residues. Germline CDR1 and CDR2: SGHTA and FQGNSA. CDR3 DNA: TGTGCCAGCAGCTTCTCCCCCACGGACACCGGGGAGCTGTTTTTT. This codes for CASSFSPTDTGELFF.

The chain couples TRBV5-1 to TRBJ2-1; a possible D gene is TRBD1 (6 bases). V dropped 1 base and J dropped 2 bases, with 22 bases sitting between them. Germline CDR1 and CDR2: SGHRS and YFSETQ. The CDR3 spans 19 residues. CDR3 protein: CASSLSNPVLQGPYNEQFF. CDR3 nucleotides: TGCGCCAGCAGCTTGAGTAATCCGGTACTACAGGGACCCTACAATGAGCAGTTCTTC. The variable domain in full, with the rest retrieved from reference TRBV5-1 and TRBJ2-1, is KAGVTQTPRYLIKTRGQQVTLSCSPISGHRSVSWYQQTPGQGLQFLFEYFSETQRNKGNFPGRFSGRQFSNSRSEMNVSTLELGDSALYLCASSLSNPVLQGPYNEQFFGPGTRLTVL.

V and J are TRBV7-9 and TRBJ1-1, with D unclear. The CDR3 is made up of 14 amino acids. Per germline, CDR1 SEHNR and CDR2 FQNEAQ (reference sequence). Trimming took 1 base from V and 1 from J, leaving 7 bases between them. The CDR3 here is CASSLGGANTEAFF. The CDR3 DNA sequence: TGTGCCAGCAGCTTAGGGGGAGCGAACACTGAAGCTTTCTTT.

The chain combines TRBV27 with TRBJ2-7; tentatively, D is TRBD1 (5 bases). Germline V CDR1 and CDR2: MNHEY, SMNVEV (reference sequence). V was cut by 3 bases and J by 2 bases, with 11 bases left in between. The CDR3 totals 14 residues. The CDR3 DNA reads as TGTGCCAGCAGTTTTCAGGGTGAAACCTACGAGCAGTACTTC. This codes for CASSFQGETYEQYF.

The rearrangement joins TRBV19 to TRBJ1-5, with a weak D call TRBD1 (5 bases). Deletions cut 5 bases from V and 6 bases from J, with 26 bases between. Looked up from germline, CDR1 is LNHDA and CDR2 is SQIVND (reference sequence). The CDR3 extends over 18 amino acids. CDR3 bases: TGTGCCAGTAGTGGGGCCGAGGGAGGGTTCTTACTAGGTCAGCCCCAGCATTTT. It yields the protein CASSGAEGGFLLGQPQHF.

The chain couples TRBV29-1 to TRBJ1-3, with 10 bases matching TRBD1. J lost 0 bases, V lost 7 bases, and 9 bases had no gene match. Germline lookup yields CDR1 SQVTM and CDR2 ANQGSEA. The CDR3 loop spans 16 amino acids. The CDR3 nucleotides read TGCAGCGCCAAACCCGGGACAGGGGTCTCTGGAAACACCATATATTTT. Its protein is CSAKPGTGVSGNTIYF.

This sequence joins TRBV6-6 and TRBJ1-4; tentative D call: TRBD1 (5 bases). The V end was cut by 5 bases, the J end by 5 bases, with 15 bases between. The V gene's germline CDR1 is MNHNY and CDR2 SVGAGI (reference sequence). The CDR3 extends over 15 amino acids. DNA of the CDR3: TGTGCCAGCAGTCGTAGTGGGGGGGTCAATGAAAAACTGTTTTTT. This gives the protein CASSRSGGVNEKLFF.

Only a few counts were recorded for this clone. The sample has other DNA sequences that encode this CDR3 too. V and J are TRBV7-2 and TRBJ2-7; D unclear. From germline, CDR1 is SGHTA and CDR2 FQGNSA. The CDR3 has 15 residues. Trimming shortened V by 4 bases and J by 4 bases, and 17 bases separated the two germline ends. CDR3 protein: CASSSPVFGGYEQYF. CDR3 nucleotides: TGTGCCAGCAGCTCACCAGTCTTTGGCGGTTACGAGCAGTACTTC.

On this clone: Other DNA sequences within the sample encode an identical CDR3. This chain uses TRBV9 with TRBJ1-5; TRBD1 matches 8 bases. The CDR3 runs to 15 residues. Trimming removed 3 bases from V and 0 bases from J; junction bases left unmatched: 2. The germline CDR1 and CDR2 sequences are SGDLS and YYNGEE. This CDR3 is CASSGGQGSNQPQHF. DNA for the CDR3: TGTGCCAGCAGCGGAGGACAGGGTAGCAATCAGCCCCAGCATTTT.

This chain uses TRBV5-8 with TRBJ1-1; TRBD1 might be the D (6 bases). This CDR3 has 16 residues. CDR1 and CDR2 from the germline V gene are SGHTS and YDEGEE. Trimming left V 5 bases short and J 0 bases short, with 17 bases between. CDR3 sequence reads: CASRLKQGTMNTEAFF. CDR3 nucleotides: TGTGCCAGCAGGCTGAAACAGGGAACGATGAACACTGAAGCTTTCTTT.

The chain uses TRBV29-1 and TRBJ2-3; D unclear. The germline V and J ends were trimmed by 3 bases and 5 bases, with 15 bases remaining between them. The CDR3 spans 14 residues. The germline V gene has CDR1 SQVTM and CDR2 ANQGSEA. The CDR3 region has the DNA TGCAGCGTTGAGGTAGGAGTTTTTGGAGATACGCAGTATTTT. It yields the protein CSVEVGVFGDTQYF.

The chain carries TRBV18 and TRBJ2-3; 8 nucleotides align to TRBD2. Germline assignment: CDR1 KGHSH and CDR2 LQKENI. V was clipped by 4 bases and J by 4 bases; unmatched bases: 16. The length of the CDR3 is 18 residues. The CDR3 sequence: CASSLRSGTSGGSDTQYF. The CDR3 nucleotides are TGTGCCAGCTCACTTCGATCCGGTACGAGCGGGGGTTCAGATACGCAGTATTTT.

V usage is TRBV2 and J usage is TRBJ1-6, with D maybe TRBD1 (6 bases). Germline V gene lookup returns CDR1 SNHLY and CDR2 FYNNEI. The CDR3 is made up of 15 amino acids. V was clipped by 5 bases and J by 7 bases, with 15 bases between them. The CDR3 sequence: CASSPGWGPNSPLHF. For the CDR3, the DNA is TGTGCCAGCAGTCCTGGGTGGGGGCCGAATTCACCCCTCCACTTT.

The V and J genes are TRBV19 and TRBJ1-1; D possibly corresponds to TRBD1 (5 bases). The CDR3 is 10 amino acids. Germline V gene sequence: CDR1 LNHDA, CDR2 SQIVND (reference sequence). Between the trimmed V and J ends, which lost 9 bases and 5 bases, there was a span of 7 bases. The CDR3 sequence is CASGGTEAFF. The CDR3 DNA sequence: TGTGCCAGCGGGGGGACTGAAGCTTTCTTT.

V is TRBV7-9 and J is TRBJ1-1; possible D gene TRBD1, 5 bases. The CDR3 is 15 residues long. Germline CDR1 is SEHNR and CDR2 is FQNEAQ (reference sequence). Trimming removed 1 base at V and 4 bases at J, with 13 bases between. CDR3 sequence: CASSLVQTGGTEAFF. CDR3 in DNA: TGTGCCAGCAGCTTAGTCCAGACCGGGGGCACTGAAGCTTTCTTT.

The chain has TRBV19 and TRBJ2-7, with a possible D match to TRBD1 (6 bases). V lost 4 bases and J lost 1, with 11 bases in between. This CDR3 contains 14 residues. The V gene's germline CDR1 is LNHDA and CDR2 SQIVND (reference sequence). CDR3 bases: TGTGCCAGTAGTACCCGGACAGATTCCTACGAGCAGTACTTC. This gives the protein CASSTRTDSYEQYF.

This chain joins TRBV11-3 and TRBJ1-1, with D unresolved. CDR1 and CDR2 (germline): SGHNT, YENEEA. CDR3 length equals 15 residues. Trimming removed 1 base from V and 0 bases from J, with 9 bases in between. CDR3 residues: CASSLAGSMNTEAFF. The CDR3 nucleotides are TGTGCCAGCAGCTTAGCAGGCAGTATGAACACTGAAGCTTTCTTT.

The V and J genes are TRBV2 and TRBJ1-1; TRBD1 matches 7 bases. The CDR3 has 16 amino acids. Germline values: CDR1 SNHLY, CDR2 FYNNEI. Losses at the gene ends were 9 bases for V and 0 bases for J; bases not matched to a gene: 13. In DNA, the CDR3 is TGTGCCAGAGAACAGGCATGGGACAGTGTGAACACTGAAGCTTTCTTT. It is translated as CAREQAWDSVNTEAFF. Combining the CDR3 with reference TRBV2 and TRBJ1-1 gives the whole variable domain EPEVTQTPSHQVTQMGQEVILRCVPISNHLYFYWYRQILGQKVEFLVSFYNNEISEKSEIFDDQFSVERPDGSNFTLKIRSTKLEDSAMYFCAREQAWDSVNTEAFFGQGTRLTVV.

The chain is built from TRBV6-5 and TRBJ2-7; weak D call: TRBD1 (5 bases). This CDR3 has 14 amino acids. Trimming shortened V by 4 bases and J by 0 bases, and 10 bases separated the two germline ends. Germline CDR1 and CDR2: MNHEY and SVGAGI. The CDR3 DNA sequence: TGTGCCAGCAGTTTTAGACAGCCCTCCTACGAGCAGTACTTC. It encodes CASSFRQPSYEQYF.

The V gene is TRBV11-3, the J gene TRBJ1-1, with TRBD1 matching 7 bases. CDR3 length equals 16 residues. J lost 0 bases, V lost 1 base, and 5 bases had no gene match. Germline V gives CDR1 SGHNT, CDR2 YENEEA. This chain's CDR3 is CASSLGDRIMNTEAFF. Here the CDR3 DNA reads TGTGCCAGCAGCTTAGGGGACAGAATAATGAACACTGAAGCTTTCTTT. Looking up the rest from reference TRBV11-3 and TRBJ1-1 gives the full variable domain: EAGVVQSPRYKIIEKKQPVAFWCNPISGHNTLYWYLQNLGQGPELLIRYENEEAVDDSQLPKDRFSAERLKGVDSTLKIQPAELGDSAVYLCASSLGDRIMNTEAFFGQGTRLTVV.